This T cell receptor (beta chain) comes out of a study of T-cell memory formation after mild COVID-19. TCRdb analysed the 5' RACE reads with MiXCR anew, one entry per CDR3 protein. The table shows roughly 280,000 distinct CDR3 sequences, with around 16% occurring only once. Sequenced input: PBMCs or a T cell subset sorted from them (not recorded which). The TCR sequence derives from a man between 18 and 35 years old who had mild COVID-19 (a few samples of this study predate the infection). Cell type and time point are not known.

The CDR3 nucleotides read TGTGCCAGCAGTTACTCGAAAGGCAATGAGCAGTTCTTC. It translates to CASSYSKGNEQFF. The J gene is TRBJ2-1, the V gene TRBV6-2 or TRBV6-3, with D unresolved. V was cut by 0 bases and J by 6 bases, with 6 bases left in between. The CDR3 sequence is 13 residues long. The germline V gene has CDR1 MNHEY and CDR2 SVGEGT.